The sequence of this T cell receptor (beta chain) was determined in a study of cytotoxic CD8 clonotypes in ibrutinib-treated CLL. CDR3 size: 17 residues. Germline CDR1 reads SEHNR; CDR2 reads FQNEAQ (reference sequence). Between the trimmed V and J ends, which lost 1 base and 9 bases, there was a span of 19 bases. The source of about 2 micrograms of genomic DNA for TCR beta libraries was cryopreserved PBMCs. Target depth was 1 in 200,000 to 1 in 1 million T cells, about 10x per clonotype. The protocol was immunoSEQ multiplex PCR, while the TCRdb copy is restricted to in-frame clones and leaves out a portion. The profile shows under 30,000 clones, roughly 50% of them singletons.

The V and J genes are TRBV7-9 and TRBJ1-6, with D possibly being TRBD1 (5 bases). The sequencing here drew on PBMCs, taken before ibrutinib treatment. This TCR came from a human donor with chronic lymphocytic leukemia. CDR3 nucleotide sequence: TGTGCCAGCAGCTTAGTGTTATCGGGGCCCGAAGGTTCACCCCTCCACTTT. This translates into CASSLVLSGPEGSPLHF.